The 24 T cell receptor beta chains below all came from one sample that was sequenced in a study of shared T cell receptors in the human thymus. Using immunoSEQ multiplex PCR, the repertoire was profiled, and TCRdb retains in-frame clones only, with some absent. This table holds about 380,000 clones, 95% found once. The material sequenced was thymocytes. Receptors originate from a human donor.

The rearrangement links TRBV6-7 to TRBJ2-1, with 11 bases matching TRBD2. TRBV6-7 is labeled an ORF, and its function is uncertain. The CDR3 totals 18 residues. V shed 0 bases and J 8 bases; nucleotides not matched to a gene: 12. The CDR3 here is CASSYSETSGKWGDEQFF. The DNA for the CDR3 is TGTGCCAGCAGTTACTCGGAGACTAGCGGGAAATGGGGGGATGAGCAGTTCTTC.

The chain recombines TRBV4-1 with TRBJ2-3; D perhaps matches TRBD1 (6 bases). Germline V gene data show CDR1 as MGHRA and CDR2 as YSYEKL. The CDR3 is 16 amino acids. The V gene lost 2 bases and the J gene lost 2 bases, with 14 bases spanning the gap. CDR3 nucleotide sequence: TGCGCCAGCAGCCAACCTAAAGGGGGAGTCACAGATACGCAGTATTTT. As protein: CASSQPKGGVTDTQYF.

This rearrangement joins TRBV7-9 to TRBJ1-6, with D hard to call. V was shortened by 9 bases and J by 5 bases, with 14 bases between the two germline ends. Germline V gives CDR1 SEHNR, CDR2 FQNEAQ (reference sequence). CDR3 size: 14 residues. CDR3 sequence: CASRETDHNSPLHF. In DNA, the CDR3 is TGTGCCAGTAGAGAGACGGATCATAATTCACCCCTCCACTTT.

The chain recombines TRBV6-1 with TRBJ2-3; 11 bases agree with TRBD1. Germline CDR1 is MNHNS and CDR2 is SASEGT. This CDR3 is 18 amino acids long. The ends lost 0 bases at V and 3 bases at J; junction bases unmatched: 8. Here the CDR3 DNA reads TGTGCCAGCAGTGAAGCCCCGGACAGGGGGCTAGCTACAGATACGCAGTATTTT. It encodes CASSEAPDRGLATDTQYF.

The V gene is TRBV11-2, the J gene TRBJ2-3; 8 bases are shared with TRBD2. Germline V gene data show CDR1 as SGHAT and CDR2 as FQNNGV. There are 17 residues in the CDR3. The ends lost 7 bases at V and 0 bases at J; junction bases unmatched: 12. The CDR3 DNA reads as TGTGCCAGCACCAAGACCGGGGGGGGACAAAGCACAGATACGCAGTATTTT. Amino acid sequence: CASTKTGGGQSTDTQYF. Variable domain in full (rest from reference TRBV11-2 and TRBJ2-3): EAGVAQSPRYKIIEKRQSVAFWCNPISGHATLYWYQQILGQGPKLLIQFQNNGVVDDSQLPKDRFSAERLKGVDSTLKIQPAKLEDSAVYLCASTKTGGGQSTDTQYFGPGTRLTVL.

This sequence joins TRBV6-5 and TRBJ1-1; 9 bases line up with TRBD1. J was trimmed by 8 bases and V by 10 bases; bases with no gene match: 17. This CDR3 is built from 15 residues. Germline V gene data show CDR1 as MNHEY and CDR2 as SVGAGI. CDR3 loop: CATSPGTGTGWEAFF. For the CDR3, the DNA is TGTGCCACAAGTCCCGGGACAGGGACCGGGTGGGAAGCTTTCTTT.

This sequence joins TRBV15 and TRBJ1-3, with D hard to call. This CDR3 contains 15 residues. V shed 8 bases and J shed 0 bases, with 14 bases lying between them. CDR1 is LNHNV, CDR2 YYDKDF, per germline (reference sequence). CDR3 coding DNA: TGTGCCACCTTCGGAGGCCAGCGCTCTGGAAACACCATATATTTT. It translates to CATFGGQRSGNTIYF.

The rearrangement joins TRBV28 to TRBJ2-7; 9 bases match TRBD1. CDR1 and CDR2 from the germline V gene are MDHEN and SYDVKM. The CDR3 length is 14 residues. Trimming cost V 6 bases and J 5 bases; bases outside gene matches: 8. The CDR3 DNA reads as TGTGCCAGCAGGCTCGGACAGGGGAATCACGAGCAGTACTTC. It codes for CASRLGQGNHEQYF.

The V call is TRBV10-1, the J call TRBJ2-7, with D unresolved. The ends were cut back, 2 bases at V and 2 bases at J, with 7 bases in the middle. This CDR3 has 13 amino acids. In germline, CDR1 is WNHNN, CDR2 SYGVQD (reference sequence). The DNA for the CDR3 is TGCGCCAGCAGTGAGGGCATAGCCTACGAGCAGTACTTC. It translates to CASSEGIAYEQYF.

The chain couples TRBV27 to TRBJ2-1, with TRBD2 matching over 9 bases. Germline CDR1 and CDR2: MNHEY and SMNVEV (reference sequence). This CDR3 has 17 residues. Germline trimming cut 3 bases from V and 4 bases from J; bases unmatched to any gene: 10. In DNA form, the CDR3 reads TGTGCCAGCAGTTTGTTGCGTCGAGCGGGAGGTTACAATGAGCAGTTCTTC. Translated: CASSLLRRAGGYNEQFF.

The V and J genes are TRBV7-8 and TRBJ1-4, with D perhaps matching TRBD1 (5 bases). CDR3 length equals 13 residues. V was pared by 5 bases and J by 8 bases, with 12 bases between. CDR1 and CDR2 from the germline V gene are SGHVS and FQNEAQ. The CDR3 sequence is CASSPVRGEKLFF. CDR3 DNA sequence: TGTGCCAGCAGCCCGGTTCGGGGGGAAAAACTGTTTTTT. Drawing the rest from reference TRBV7-8 and TRBJ1-4, the complete variable domain is GAGVSQSPRYKVAKRGQDVALRCDPISGHVSLFWYQQALGQGPEFLTYFQNEAQLDKSGLPSDRFFAERPEGSVSTLKIQRTQQEDSAVYLCASSPVRGEKLFFGSGTQLSVL.

V gene TRBV14 combines with J gene TRBJ2-3; 10 nucleotides line up with TRBD2. The ends lost 0 bases at V and 2 bases at J; junction bases unmatched: 17. The length of the CDR3 is 21 residues. Germline CDR1 is SGHDN and CDR2 is FVKESK. CDR3 residues: CASSQEHKREGPPRPTDTQYF. The CDR3 nucleotides are TGTGCCAGCAGCCAAGAGCATAAGCGGGAGGGCCCCCCTCGACCCACAGATACGCAGTATTTT.

The V and J genes are TRBV7-2 and TRBJ1-2; D not certain. The CDR3 totals 15 residues. The germline gives CDR1 SGHTA, CDR2 FQGNSA. V lost 2 bases, J lost 3 bases, and 13 bases lay in between. CDR3: CASSLRYGEDYGYTF. CDR3 coding DNA: TGTGCCAGCAGCTTACGCTACGGGGAGGACTATGGCTACACCTTC.

The chain combines TRBV28 with TRBJ1-5; TRBD1 is a possible D gene (6 bases). V lost 1 base to trimming and J lost 5 bases, with 18 bases between them. CDR1 is MDHEN and CDR2 is SYDVKM in the germline V gene. The CDR3 spans 17 residues. Here the CDR3 DNA reads TGTGCCAGCAGTTTATCAGGGACACCCGGAGAGGATCAGCCCCAGCATTTT. It codes for CASSLSGTPGEDQPQHF.

V and J are TRBV28 and TRBJ2-7; D ambiguous. Looked up from germline, CDR1 is MDHEN and CDR2 is SYDVKM. Trimming stripped 6 bases from V and 1 base from J, with 10 bases between. CDR3 size: 13 residues. This chain's CDR3 is CASSRRGSYEQYF. As DNA, the CDR3 is TGTGCCAGCAGCCGTCGCGGATCCTACGAGCAGTACTTC.

A single count supports this clone. V usage is TRBV28 and J usage is TRBJ2-7; TRBD2 matches at 7 bases. Germline V lookup: CDR1 MDHEN, CDR2 SYDVKM. V shed 4 bases and J 0 bases; nucleotides not matched to a gene: 15. This CDR3 region has 18 residues. The DNA for the CDR3 is TGTGCCAGCAGTTCCGTGAGGTACGGCGGGAGTCCCTCCTACGAGCAGTACTTC. Amino acid sequence: CASSSVRYGGSPSYEQYF.

Regarding this clone: At the DNA level, this CDR3 is encoded by other sequences in the same sample as well. V and J are TRBV7-9 and TRBJ2-7, with D possibly TRBD2 on 7 matching bases. Trimming shortened V by 4 bases and J by 0 bases, and 13 bases separated the two germline ends. CDR1 SEHNR and CDR2 FQNEAQ come from the germline V gene (reference sequence). CDR3 length equals 15 residues. The CDR3 sequence is CASSSGGHLSYEQYF. The CDR3 DNA is TGTGCCAGCAGCTCGGGGGGACACCTCTCCTACGAGCAGTACTTC.

CDR3 in amino acids: CASVMDTEAFF. DNA for the CDR3: TGTGCCAGCGTCATGGACACTGAAGCTTTCTTT. The chain joins TRBV28 to TRBJ1-1; D gene uncertain. V lost 8 bases and J 3 bases, leaving 7 bases between the germline ends. The CDR3 has 11 amino acids. Germline V gene lookup returns CDR1 MDHEN and CDR2 SYDVKM. Full variable domain (outside the CDR3, taken from reference TRBV28 and TRBJ1-1): DVKVTQSSRYLVKRTGEKVFLECVQDMDHENMFWYRQDPGLGLRLIYFSYDVKMKEKGDIPEGYSVSREKKERFSLILESASTNQTSMYLCASVMDTEAFFGQGTRLTVV.

The J gene is TRBJ1-3, the V gene TRBV28; D is possibly TRBD1 (5 bases). Trimming removed 7 bases at V and 4 bases at J, with 23 bases between. Germline loops: CDR1 MDHEN, CDR2 SYDVKM. The CDR3 sequence is 17 residues long. CDR3 protein: CASTQQSGGVEGNTIYF. CDR3 nucleotides: TGTGCCAGCACCCAGCAGTCCGGGGGGGTCGAAGGAAACACCATATATTTT. The full variable domain, its missing parts supplied by reference TRBV28 and TRBJ1-3, is DVKVTQSSRYLVKRTGEKVFLECVQDMDHENMFWYRQDPGLGLRLIYFSYDVKMKEKGDIPEGYSVSREKKERFSLILESASTNQTSMYLCASTQQSGGVEGNTIYFGEGSWLTVV.

The rearrangement uses TRBV19 and TRBJ1-4; D not resolved. The CDR3 runs to 16 residues. Germline CDR1 reads LNHDA; CDR2 reads SQIVND (reference sequence). V gave up 0 bases and J gave up 0 bases, with 8 bases separating them. The CDR3 loop reads CASSIDKKSTNEKLFF. The CDR3 DNA reads as TGTGCCAGTAGTATAGACAAGAAATCAACTAATGAAAAACTGTTTTTT.

The chain combines TRBV5-4 with TRBJ2-5; TRBD1 or TRBD2 may be the D gene (5 bases each). This CDR3 contains 14 residues. V lost 4 bases, J lost 1 base, and 11 bases lay in between. In germline, CDR1 is SGHNT, CDR2 YYREEE (reference sequence). This CDR3 reads CASSKGRSQETQYF. For the CDR3, the DNA is TGTGCCAGCAGCAAGGGACGGTCCCAAGAGACCCAGTACTTC.

V usage is TRBV30 and J usage is TRBJ2-1, with 9 positions matching TRBD1. V lost 4 bases to trimming and J lost 8 bases; unmatched junction nucleotides: 12. CDR1 and CDR2 (germline): GTSNPN, SVGIG (reference sequence). The CDR3 length is 15 residues. The CDR3 sequence: CAWNGERDRVDEQFF. The CDR3 coding sequence is TGTGCCTGGAATGGGGAGAGGGACAGGGTAGATGAGCAGTTCTTC.

V gene TRBV2 combines with J gene TRBJ2-7; tentatively, D is TRBD2 (5 bases). The CDR3 runs to 18 residues. Germline CDR1 SNHLY, CDR2 FYNNEI. Trimming removed 6 bases at V and 2 bases at J, with 26 bases between. The CDR3, as DNA: TGTGCCAGCAGCCACAAACCCTACGGACTTACAGCTCCCTACGAGCAGTACTTC. It translates to CASSHKPYGLTAPYEQYF. The full variable domain, completed using reference TRBV2 and TRBJ2-7, is EPEVTQTPSHQVTQMGQEVILRCVPISNHLYFYWYRQILGQKVEFLVSFYNNEISEKSEIFDDQFSVERPDGSNFTLKIRSTKLEDSAMYFCASSHKPYGLTAPYEQYFGPGTRLTVT.

The chain has TRBV29-1 and TRBJ2-3; 10 bases agree with TRBD2. V gave up 4 bases and J gave up 3 bases; unmatched junction bases: 7. Germline V CDR1 and CDR2: SQVTM, ANQGSEA. CDR3 length: 15 residues. The chain's CDR3 is CSVALAGVLTDTQYF. The CDR3 nucleotides are TGCAGCGTTGCCCTAGCGGGAGTGTTGACAGATACGCAGTATTTT.